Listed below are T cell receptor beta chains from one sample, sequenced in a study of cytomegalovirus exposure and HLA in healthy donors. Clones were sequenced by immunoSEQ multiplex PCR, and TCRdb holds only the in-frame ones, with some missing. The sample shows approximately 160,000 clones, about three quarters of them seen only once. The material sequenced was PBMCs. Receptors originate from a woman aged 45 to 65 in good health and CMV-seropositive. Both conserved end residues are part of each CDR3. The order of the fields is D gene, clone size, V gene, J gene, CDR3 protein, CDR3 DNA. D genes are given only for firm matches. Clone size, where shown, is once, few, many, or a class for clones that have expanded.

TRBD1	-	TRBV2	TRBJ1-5	CASSEDRGYSNQPQHF	TGTGCCAGCAGTGAAGACAGGGGGTATAGCAATCAGCCCCAGCATTTT
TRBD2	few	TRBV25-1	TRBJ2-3	CASKALAGAGTDTQYF	TGTGCCAGCAAGGCCCTAGCGGGAGCAGGCACAGATACGCAGTATTTT
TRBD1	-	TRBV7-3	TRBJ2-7	CASSLTGVGSYEQYF	TGTGCCAGCAGCCTCACAGGGGTGGGCTCCTACGAGCAGTACTTC
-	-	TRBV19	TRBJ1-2	CASSEQTDGYTF	TGTGCCAGTAGTGAACAGACGGATGGCTACACCTTC
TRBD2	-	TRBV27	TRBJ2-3	CASSLAGGPDTQYF	TGTGCCAGCAGTCTAGCGGGAGGGCCAGATACGCAGTATTTT
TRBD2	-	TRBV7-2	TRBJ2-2	CASSSGLALTGELFF	TGTGCCAGCAGCTCGGGACTAGCACTCACCGGGGAGCTGTTTTTT
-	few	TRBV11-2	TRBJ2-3	CASRLGRDSVTDTQYF	TGTGCCAGCAGATTAGGCCGGGACTCAGTCACAGATACGCAGTATTTT
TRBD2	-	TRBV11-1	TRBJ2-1	CASSRGSSGEQFF	TGTGCCAGCAGCCGCGGGAGTAGCGGGGAGCAGTTCTTC
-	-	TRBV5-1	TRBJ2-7	CASSLGAEQYF	TGCGCCAGCAGCTTGGGAGCCGAGCAGTACTTC
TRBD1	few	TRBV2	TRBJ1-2	CASITTGEGYTF	TGTGCCAGCATTACGACAGGGGAAGGCTACACCTTC
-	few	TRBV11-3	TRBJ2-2	CASSPRQGGTGELFF	TGTGCCAGCAGCCCGAGGCAGGGGGGAACCGGGGAGCTGTTTTTT
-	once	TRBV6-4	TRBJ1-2	CASSESPTGYGYTF	TGTGCCAGCAGTGAAAGTCCCACTGGCTATGGCTACACCTTC
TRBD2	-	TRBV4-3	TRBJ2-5	CASSLGGLAGGQETQYF	TGCGCCAGCAGCCTCGGTGGGCTAGCGGGGGGTCAAGAGACCCAGTACTTC
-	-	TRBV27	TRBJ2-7	CASSTRLSYEQYF	TGTGCCAGCAGTACCAGGTTGTCCTACGAGCAGTACTTC
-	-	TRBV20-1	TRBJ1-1	CSANRGTEAFF	TGCAGTGCGAACCGAGGCACTGAAGCTTTCTTT
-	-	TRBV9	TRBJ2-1	CASSVGSGSYNEQFF	TGTGCCAGCAGCGTAGGCTCGGGGTCCTACAATGAGCAGTTCTTC
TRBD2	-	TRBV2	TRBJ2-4	CASSEVNSGGGIQYF	TGTGCCAGCAGTGAAGTTAATAGCGGGGGCGGCATTCAGTACTTC